This section outlines one T cell receptor (beta chain) sequence together with its context. Its matching antigen is unknown. Recipients received nonmyeloablative bone marrow transplants from related graft donors, with transient mixed chimerism. Unstimulated regulatory T cells (CD4+CD25+CD127-), CD4+CD25- non-regulatory cells, CD4 and CD8 cells were FACS-sorted from thawed PBMCs. Sequencing used immunoSEQ multiplex PCR; TCRdb keeps in-frame clones, though not all of them. The table records approximately 82,000 clones, 80% to 95% of them present only once. This sample is part of a study of Tregs in tolerant kidney transplant recipients. Study-wide results and caveats: Findings come from small patient numbers and require larger validation. In tolerant patients, donor-specific Tregs outgrew total Tregs, suggesting antigen-driven expansion.

Trimming took 2 bases from V and 6 from J; bases not matched to a gene: 17. The CDR3 is made up of 18 amino acids. The V and J genes are TRBV23-1 and TRBJ2-5; 8 nucleotides match TRBD1. TRBV23-1 is reported as an ORF; its role is uncertain. This TCR came from a human patient who received a combined kidney and bone marrow transplant. Some T cells may be provided by the graft donor. The sequencing used CD4+ T cells from blood (PBMCs), collected 12 months after the transplant. The CDR3 region has the DNA TGCGCCAGCAGTCAACCCGGGGGTAGGGACAGGAGGTGGAAGACCCAGTACTTC. Translation gives CASSQPGGRDRRWKTQYF.